Following are 15 T cell receptor beta chains from one sample sequenced in a study of T cells in women clearing cervical HPV infection. TCRdb keeps only in-frame clones here, not all; method: immunoSEQ multiplex PCR. Its clone listing holds some 46,000 clones. The sequencing input was blood buffy coat. These receptors came from a woman aged 18 to 69 with a cervical HPV16 infection that either progressed to CIN3+ or cleared (not recorded which).

Partial CDR3 DNA: TGCAGTGCTTCTACTAGCGGGGGCGTTTGGACGTCCTACGAG. Translated: CSASTSGGVWTSYE. The full CDR3 protein is CSASTSGGVWTSYEQYF. The chain uses TRBV20-1 and TRBJ2-7, with TRBD2 matching over 11 bases. The CDR3 is cut off 3 residues early in the read; its end comes from the germline J gene. Germline V lookup: CDR1 DFQATT, CDR2 SNEGSKA (reference sequence). Trimming took 5 bases from V and 1 from J; bases not matched to a gene: 13. The length of the CDR3 is 17 residues.

A note on this clone: Read sequence stops 3 residues before the CDR3 end, and the germline J gene provides the missing end. V usage is TRBV19 and J usage is TRBJ1-3; D is unresolved. The germline CDR1 and CDR2 sequences are LNHDA and SQIVND (reference sequence). This CDR3 spans 13 amino acids. Trimming removed 3 bases at V and 1 base at J, with 4 bases between. The CDR3 loop reads CASSMTSGNTIYF. The part of the CDR3 DNA that was read is TGTGCCAGTAGTATGACTTCTGGAAACACC. The full variable domain, in which reference TRBV19 and TRBJ1-3 provide the parts outside the CDR3, is DGGITQSPKYLFRKEGQNVTLSCEQNLNHDAMYWYRQDPGQGLRLIYYSQIVNDFQKGDIAEGYSVSREKKESFPLTVTSAQKNPTAFYLCASSMTSGNTIYFGEGSWLTVV.

Comments on this clone: The CDR3 end is not reached by the read, which stops 3 residues before it; the germline J gene fills it in. The chain employs TRBV5-5 and TRBJ2-7; a weak D match, TRBD1 (6 bases). The CDR3 spans 14 residues. V lost 4 bases and J 2 bases, leaving 13 bases between the germline ends. The V gene's germline CDR1 is SGHKS and CDR2 YYEKEE (reference sequence). The CDR3 sequence is CASSRTTGPYEQYF. The CDR3 bases that were read are TGTGCCAGCAGCCGGACGACAGGTCCCTACGAG.

A word on this clone: The read terminates 3 residues ahead of where the CDR3 ends, so the germline J gene completes it. V is TRBV30 and J is TRBJ2-7, with 9 positions matching TRBD1. In germline, CDR1 is GTSNPN, CDR2 SVGIG (reference sequence). The CDR3 spans 15 residues. The V and J ends lost 4 bases and 5 bases, in that order; junction bases with no gene match: 12. The chain's CDR3 is CAWTPGDRVSNEQYF. Incomplete CDR3 DNA: TGTGCCTGGACCCCAGGGGACAGGGTAAGCAACGAG.

The CDR3 region is CASRYEGASGYTF. The sequenced part of the CDR3 DNA is TGCGCCAGCAGGTACGAGGGGGCGAGTGGC. The chain combines TRBV5-1 with TRBJ1-2; 7 bases line up with TRBD1. The missing CDR3 end, 3 residues past where the read stops, is filled in from the germline J gene. Looked up from germline, CDR1 is SGHRS and CDR2 is YFSETQ. The CDR3 consists of 13 residues. The V gene end was trimmed by 5 bases and the J gene end by 7 bases; junction bases not matched to a gene: 8.

Comments on this clone: From the germline J gene comes the end of the CDR3, since the read stops 3 residues before it. The V call is TRBV19, the J call TRBJ2-7; maybe TRBD2 (6 bases). The CDR3 consists of 15 residues. V lost 6 bases, J lost 3 bases, and 18 bases lay in between. Germline CDR1 reads LNHDA; CDR2 reads SQIVND (reference sequence). Partial CDR3 DNA: TGTGCCAGTAGACAACTAGGGAGTAGCGGCTACGAG. Translation gives CASRQLGSSGYE. The entire CDR3 reads CASRQLGSSGYEQYF.

With respect to this clone: The CDR3 goes on 3 residues after the read ends, and that part is filled in from the germline J gene. The rearrangement uses TRBV10-1 and TRBJ2-2, with D uncertain. CDR1 WNHNN and CDR2 SYGVQD come from the germline V gene (reference sequence). The CDR3 covers 11 residues. V was shortened by 8 bases and J by 9 bases, with 10 bases between the two germline ends. CDR3 bases read: TGCGCCAGCGGCCACCCCCGGGAG. Protein: CASGHPRE. The whole CDR3 protein is CASGHPRELFF.

Points on this clone: The read is 3 residues too short to cover the CDR3 end, so that end is filled in from the germline J gene. V usage is TRBV7-6 and J usage is TRBJ2-7; 8 bases line up with TRBD1. Germline CDR1 reads SGHVS; CDR2 reads FNYEAQ. This CDR3 spans 13 amino acids. V lost 5 bases to trimming and J lost 3 bases; unmatched junction nucleotides: 3. CDR3 sequence reads: CASSPGQGYEQYF. The part of the CDR3 DNA that was read is TGTGCCAGCAGCCCAGGACAGGGCTACGAG.

CDR3 DNA, as far as it was read: TGTGCCAGCAGCCCTACAGGGCGGGCCTCCTACGAG. Translating gives CASSPTGRASYE. The full-length CDR3 reads as CASSPTGRASYEQYF. V is TRBV7-9 and J is TRBJ2-7; possible D gene TRBD1, 6 bases. Read coverage stops 3 residues before the CDR3 terminus; the germline J gene supplies the remainder. This CDR3 has 15 amino acids. The germline CDR1 and CDR2 sequences are SEHNR and FQNEAQ (reference sequence). Trimming pared 5 bases from V and 0 bases from J, leaving 14 bases between.

With regard to this clone: The read is 3 residues too short to cover the CDR3 end, so that end is filled in from the germline J gene. The chain employs TRBV7-2 and TRBJ2-7; 11 bases map to TRBD2. From germline, CDR1 is SGHTA and CDR2 FQGNSA. J was trimmed by 1 base and V by 3 bases; bases with no gene match: 2. The CDR3 has 15 residues. The CDR3 DNA, read in part, is TGTGCCAGCAGCTTGGGGACTAGCGGATCCTACGAG. Translated: CASSLGTSGSYE. The full CDR3 sequence reads CASSLGTSGSYEQYF.

About this clone: Read sequence stops 3 residues before the CDR3 end, and the germline J gene provides the missing end. V usage is TRBV7-3 and J usage is TRBJ2-1; 11 nucleotides align to TRBD2. The CDR3 consists of 15 residues. Unmatched junction bases numbered 4, after V lost 5 bases and J lost 4 bases. Per the germline V gene, CDR1 is SGHTA and CDR2 is FQGTGA. The CDR3 reads CASSPGTSGYNEQFF. Partial CDR3 DNA: TGTGCCAGCAGCCCCGGGACTAGCGGATACAATGAG.

A word on this clone: The CDR3 goes on 3 residues after the read ends, and that part is filled in from the germline J gene. The chain is built from TRBV7-2 and TRBJ2-3, with 9 bases aligning to TRBD1. Looked up from germline, CDR1 is SGHTA and CDR2 is FQGNSA. The CDR3 extends over 15 amino acids. Partial CDR3 DNA: TGTGCCAGCAGCTTAGGGGACAGGGATCAAGAGACG. Translating gives CASSLGDRDQET. Given in full, the CDR3 is CASSLGDRDQETQYF.

As regards this clone: The read finishes 3 residues shy of the CDR3 end, and the germline J gene is used to complete it. V usage is TRBV30 and J usage is TRBJ2-3; TRBD2 matches at 11 bases. Germline-derived CDR1 and CDR2 are GTSNPN and SVGIG (reference sequence). The V gene end was trimmed by 6 bases and the J gene end by 6 bases; junction bases not matched to a gene: 11. The CDR3 sequence is 15 residues long. The CDR3 here is CACEPGLAVFDTQYF. CDR3 DNA (partial): TGTGCCTGCGAACCGGGACTAGCGGTTTTCGATACG.

Points on this clone: The CDR3 end falls 3 residues outside the read, so it is completed with the germline J gene. The chain has TRBV5-6 and TRBJ2-3; D possibly corresponds to TRBD2 (6 bases). The V and J ends lost 6 bases and 2 bases respectively, with 16 bases between them. This CDR3 contains 15 residues. Germline CDR1 and CDR2: SGHDT and YYEEEE. The CDR3 here is CASTPRTNPTDTQYF. The sequenced CDR3 bases are TGTGCCAGCACCCCCCGGACTAATCCCACAGATACG.

Note on this clone: Read sequence stops 3 residues before the CDR3 end, and the germline J gene provides the missing end. The chain joins TRBV7-2 to TRBJ2-4; D may be TRBD1 (6 bases). V was pared by 5 bases and J by 3 bases, with 11 bases between. The CDR3 has 14 amino acids. Germline lookup yields CDR1 SGHTA and CDR2 FQGNSA. The CDR3 DNA, read in part, is TGTGCCAGCAGCGTACAGGGCTACAAAAACATT. Its protein is CASSVQGYKNI. From start to end, the CDR3 is CASSVQGYKNIQYF.